What follows are 23 T cell receptor beta chains derived from one specimen sequenced in a study of metastatic and nonmetastatic thyroid tumors. The entire patient cohort was treatment-naive prior to thyroid surgery. From the PCR reads, TCRdb re-called clones with MiXCR. The table lists some 93,000 clones, about 13% of them singletons. The specimen was blood. The receptor set was obtained from a female donor with papillary thyroid cancer or a benign thyroid nodule (not recorded which). Some clones in this sample may be carry-over from other donors' samples.

The CDR3 here is CASSLNDPDNEQFF. For the CDR3, the DNA is TGTGCCAGCAGCTTAAACGATCCAGACAATGAGCAGTTCTTC. This sequence joins TRBV11-2 and TRBJ2-1; D remains ambiguous. The CDR3 loop spans 14 amino acids. From germline, CDR1 is SGHAT and CDR2 FQNNGV. V was clipped by 2 bases and J by 5 bases, with 10 bases between them.

This clone showed up many times. The chain employs TRBV20-1 and TRBJ1-1; the D gene is possibly TRBD1 (5 bases). The CDR3 is 14 amino acids. Germline V gene sequence: CDR1 DFQATT, CDR2 SNEGSKA (reference sequence). V was trimmed by 0 bases and J by 6 bases, leaving 14 bases between them. The CDR3 coding sequence is TGCAGTGCTAGAGATTTAGGGACCTTCGCTGAAGCTTTCTTT. Translating gives CSARDLGTFAEAFF.

Comments on this clone: A much bigger clone sits one base away, suggesting this may be a read error. This chain links TRBV19 with TRBJ2-5; 7 bases line up with TRBD1. Germline CDR1 LNHDA, CDR2 SQIVND (reference sequence). The CDR3 extends over 16 amino acids. J was trimmed by 4 bases and V by 9 bases; bases with no gene match: 17. The CDR3 bases are TGTGCCAGCCTCCGGGACAGCCCCCCTGGAGTAGAGACCCAGTACTTC. This sequence encodes CASLRDSPPGVETQYF.

This clone showed up many times. The chain uses TRBV12-3 or TRBV12-4 and TRBJ1-4, with no clear D. Trimming removed 4 bases from V and 7 bases from J, with 13 bases in between. The CDR3 runs 14 residues. CDR3 sequence reads: CASSSSRLGEKLFF. CDR3 bases: TGTGCCAGCAGTTCATCCCGATTGGGTGAAAAACTGTTTTTT.

This clone was seen only a few times. The chain employs TRBV6-4 and TRBJ2-1; D is unclear. CDR1 and CDR2 from the germline V gene are MRHNA and SNTAGT. V shed 2 bases and J shed 3 bases, with 14 bases lying between them. The CDR3 length is 16 residues. CDR3 DNA: TGTGCCAGCAGTGACCGGCCTCGGGCATACTACAATGAGCAGTTCTTC. This sequence encodes CASSDRPRAYYNEQFF.

This clone was detected ten times or more. The V and J genes are TRBV3-1 and TRBJ2-5, with 9 bases fitting TRBD2. Losses at the gene ends were 1 base for V and 3 bases for J; bases not matched to a gene: 9. This CDR3 contains 17 residues. CDR1 and CDR2 (germline): LGHDT, YNNKEL (reference sequence). CDR3 residues: CASSQVLLAGPKETQYF. In DNA, the CDR3 is TGTGCCAGCAGCCAAGTCCTCCTAGCGGGACCTAAAGAGACCCAGTACTTC.

This clone was observed at least ten times. The CDR3 nucleotides read TGTGCCAGCAGCGAGGCAGGTGGCACCGGGGAGCTGTTTTTT. It encodes CASSEAGGTGELFF. V gene TRBV2 combines with J gene TRBJ2-2; D not certain. The length of the CDR3 is 14 residues. Germline V gene lookup returns CDR1 SNHLY and CDR2 FYNNEI. V lost 6 bases and J 4 bases, leaving 12 bases between the germline ends.

This clone was picked up many times. V is TRBV6-4 and J is TRBJ1-5; no definite D call. The V gene's germline CDR1 is MRHNA and CDR2 SNTAGT. The V gene lost 6 bases and the J gene lost 7 bases, with 16 bases spanning the gap. The CDR3 has 14 amino acids. The CDR3 DNA reads as TGTGCCAGCAGCCCAGTTTGGGGAGGGCAGCCCCAGCATTTT. Its translation is CASSPVWGGQPQHF.

This clone was detected ten times or more. CDR3: CASSVGGLALVDEQFF. The CDR3, as DNA: TGTGCCAGCAGCGTAGGTGGGTTAGCTTTGGTGGATGAGCAGTTCTTC. The V and J genes are TRBV9 and TRBJ2-1; no clear D gene. V was cut by 0 bases and J by 8 bases, with 18 bases left in between. The CDR3 has 16 amino acids. Germline V gene sequence: CDR1 SGDLS, CDR2 YYNGEE.

This clone was detected many times. The chain links TRBV9 to TRBJ2-2; 7 bases map to TRBD2. J was trimmed by 3 bases and V by 0 bases; bases with no gene match: 5. CDR3 size: 16 residues. Germline V gene sequence: CDR1 SGDLS, CDR2 YYNGEE. CDR3 nucleotide sequence: TGTGCCAGCAGCGTAGGAGCGGGGCTCCACACCGGGGAGCTGTTTTTT. It yields the protein CASSVGAGLHTGELFF.

In this sample, this clone turned up many times. The chain carries TRBV5-1 and TRBJ2-1; D is uncertain. Per the germline V gene, CDR1 is SGHRS and CDR2 is YFSETQ. This CDR3 is 14 amino acids long. Between the trimmed V and J ends, which lost 6 bases and 4 bases, there was a span of 14 bases. CDR3 amino acids: CASIPRLGYNEQFF. CDR3 nucleotide sequence: TGCGCCAGCATCCCCCGTCTAGGATACAATGAGCAGTTCTTC. Filled out from reference TRBV5-1 and TRBJ2-1, the complete variable domain reads KAGVTQTPRYLIKTRGQQVTLSCSPISGHRSVSWYQQTPGQGLQFLFEYFSETQRNKGNFPGRFSGRQFSNSRSEMNVSTLELGDSALYLCASIPRLGYNEQFFGPGTRLTVL.

This clone was counted at least ten times. The chain couples TRBV28 to TRBJ1-1; D might be TRBD1 (5 bases). This CDR3 contains 14 residues. CDR1 is MDHEN, CDR2 SYDVKM, per germline. V was trimmed by 3 bases and J by 2 bases, leaving 10 bases between them. The CDR3 sequence: CASSLPGYNTEAFF. DNA of the CDR3: TGTGCCAGCAGTTTGCCAGGGTACAACACTGAAGCTTTCTTT. Full variable domain (outside the CDR3, taken from reference TRBV28 and TRBJ1-1): DVKVTQSSRYLVKRTGEKVFLECVQDMDHENMFWYRQDPGLGLRLIYFSYDVKMKEKGDIPEGYSVSREKKERFSLILESASTNQTSMYLCASSLPGYNTEAFFGQGTRLTVV.

Many counts were recorded for this clone. For the CDR3, the DNA is TGTGCCAGCAGCCCCGGGACAGGGGCTGGAGAGACCCAGTACTTC. Protein product: CASSPGTGAGETQYF. This chain connects TRBV5-6 to TRBJ2-5, with 10 bases lining up with TRBD1. This CDR3 region has 15 residues. The V gene's germline CDR1 is SGHDT and CDR2 YYEEEE. The V and J ends lost 4 bases and 4 bases, in that order; junction bases with no gene match: 7.

This clone appeared many times. The chain couples TRBV19 to TRBJ1-2; D remains ambiguous. The length of the CDR3 is 13 residues. Germline CDR1 LNHDA, CDR2 SQIVND (reference sequence). The V and J ends lost 8 bases and 4 bases respectively, with 14 bases between them. The CDR3 DNA follows: TGTGCCAGTCAGTCTGCGGTGGGCTATGGCTACACCTTC. This translates into CASQSAVGYGYTF.

This clone was recorded a few times. Just one base apart from a much larger clone, this may be a read error. J is TRBJ1-2 and V is TRBV20-1; D is possibly TRBD1 (6 bases). The V end was cut by 7 bases, the J end by 8 bases, with 14 bases between. Germline lookup yields CDR1 DFQATT and CDR2 SNEGSKA (reference sequence). CDR3 length: 11 amino acids. CDR3: CSGHPGQGYTF. The DNA of the CDR3 is TGCAGTGGACATCCTGGACAGGGCTACACCTTC.

This clone was seen many times. This sequence joins TRBV28 and TRBJ2-7; perhaps TRBD1 as D (6 bases). Per germline, CDR1 MDHEN and CDR2 SYDVKM. Trimming removed 5 bases at V and 3 bases at J, with 20 bases between. The CDR3 has 16 residues. The CDR3 DNA follows: TGTGCCAGCAGTGGTCAGGGGCGAACTTCCTACTACGAGCAGTACTTC. It is translated as CASSGQGRTSYYEQYF.

This clone has ten or more counts. V gene TRBV27 combines with J gene TRBJ2-6, with D possibly being TRBD1 (6 bases). This CDR3 comprises 15 residues. CDR1 MNHEY and CDR2 SMNVEV come from the germline V gene (reference sequence). With 8 bases removed from V and 0 bases from J, the gap between germline ends came to 11 bases. The chain's CDR3 is CASATGRSGANVLTF. In nucleotides, the CDR3 is TGTGCCAGCGCGACAGGTCGCTCTGGGGCCAACGTCCTGACTTTC.

This clone was recorded many times. At one end, the junction sequence differs from germline, possibly due to a read error. This chain uses TRBV6-6 with TRBJ1-4; the D is unclear. Germline CDR1 and CDR2: MNHNY and SVGAGI (reference sequence). CDR3 size: 17 residues. The CDR3 loop reads CVSSYPKGEADNEKLFF. The CDR3 DNA is TGTGTCAGCAGTTACCCCAAGGGTGAAGCCGATAATGAAAAACTGTTTTTT.

Regarding this clone: This clone may be a read error of a much larger clone one base away. V and J are TRBV29-1 and TRBJ2-1; TRBD1 is a possible D gene (6 bases). Germline V gene lookup returns CDR1 SQVTM and CDR2 ANQGSEA. CDR3 length equals 13 residues. V was clipped by 4 bases and J by 7 bases, with 14 bases between them. The CDR3 nucleotides read TGCAGCGTTGTAGGCAGGGGATGGAATGAGCAGTTCTTC. Translation: CSVVGRGWNEQFF.

This clone was seen ten or more times. The chain combines TRBV11-2 with TRBJ2-3; unclear D gene. CDR1 is SGHAT and CDR2 is FQNNGV in the germline V gene. This CDR3 has 16 residues. V lost 5 bases, J lost 2 bases, and 17 bases lay in between. The CDR3, as DNA: TGTGCCAGCAGCCGCGGCTGGGCGTTCTCCACAGATACGCAGTATTTT. It codes for CASSRGWAFSTDTQYF.

This clone has a handful of counts. V is TRBV6-1 and J is TRBJ1-1; TRBD1 agrees at 7 bases. After removal of 1 base from V and 1 base from J, the junction contained 12 bases not matched to a gene. The V gene's germline CDR1 is MNHNS and CDR2 SASEGT. The CDR3 totals 18 residues. The CDR3 bases are TGTGCCAGCAGTGAAGGGACAGGAATTGGTTTGGCGAACACTGAAGCTTTCTTT. Translation gives CASSEGTGIGLANTEAFF.

This clone has at least ten counts. The rearrangement links TRBV18 to TRBJ1-2; D uncertain. CDR1 is KGHSH, CDR2 LQKENI, per germline. The ends were cut back, 1 base at V and 5 bases at J, with 11 bases in the middle. This CDR3 contains 14 residues. The CDR3 sequence is CASSPQGSLYGYTF. DNA of the CDR3: TGTGCCAGCTCACCACAAGGCAGCTTATATGGCTACACCTTC.

The table lists this clone with many counts. The CDR3 DNA sequence: TGTGCCAGCAGCGCCGGACAGGGCTATGTGAATGAGCAGTTCTTC. It is translated as CASSAGQGYVNEQFF. The chain recombines TRBV11-2 with TRBJ2-1; TRBD1 agrees at 8 bases. V trimming: 5 bases; J trimming: 7 bases; junction bases outside the gene matches: 10. Germline V CDR1 and CDR2: SGHAT, FQNNGV. The CDR3 is made up of 15 amino acids.